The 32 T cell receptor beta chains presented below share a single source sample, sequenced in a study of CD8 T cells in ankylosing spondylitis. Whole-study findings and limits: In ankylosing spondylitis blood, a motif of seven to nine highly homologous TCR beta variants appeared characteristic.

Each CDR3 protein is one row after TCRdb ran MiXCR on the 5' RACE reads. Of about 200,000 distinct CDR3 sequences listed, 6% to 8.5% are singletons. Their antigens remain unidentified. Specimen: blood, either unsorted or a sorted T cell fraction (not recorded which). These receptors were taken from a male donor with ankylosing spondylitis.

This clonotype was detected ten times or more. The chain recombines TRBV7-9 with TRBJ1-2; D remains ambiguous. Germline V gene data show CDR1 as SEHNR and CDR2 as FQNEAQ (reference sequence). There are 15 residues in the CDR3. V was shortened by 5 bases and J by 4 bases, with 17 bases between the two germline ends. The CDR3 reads CASSPSEGAIYGYTF. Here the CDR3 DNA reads TGTGCCAGCAGCCCCTCCGAGGGCGCAATCTATGGCTACACCTTC.

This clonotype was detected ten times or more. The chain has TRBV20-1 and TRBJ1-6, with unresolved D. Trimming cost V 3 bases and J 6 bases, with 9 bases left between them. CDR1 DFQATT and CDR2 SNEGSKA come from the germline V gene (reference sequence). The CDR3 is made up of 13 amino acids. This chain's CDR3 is CSASDTSNSPLHF. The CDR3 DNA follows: TGCAGTGCTAGCGACACCAGTAATTCACCCCTCCACTTT.

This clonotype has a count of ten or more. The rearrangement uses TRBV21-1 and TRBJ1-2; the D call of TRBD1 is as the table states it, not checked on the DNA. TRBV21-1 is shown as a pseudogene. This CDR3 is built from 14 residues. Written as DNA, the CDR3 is TGTGCCAGCGATACAACAGGGCGCAACTATGGCTACACCTTC. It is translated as CASDTTGRNYGYTF.

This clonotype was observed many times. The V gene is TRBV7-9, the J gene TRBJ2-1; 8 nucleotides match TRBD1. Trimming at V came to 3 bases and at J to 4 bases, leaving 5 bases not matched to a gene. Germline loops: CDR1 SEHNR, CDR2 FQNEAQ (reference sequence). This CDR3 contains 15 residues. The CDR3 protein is CASSLDRDPYNEQFF. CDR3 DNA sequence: TGTGCCAGCAGCTTGGACAGGGACCCATACAATGAGCAGTTCTTC.

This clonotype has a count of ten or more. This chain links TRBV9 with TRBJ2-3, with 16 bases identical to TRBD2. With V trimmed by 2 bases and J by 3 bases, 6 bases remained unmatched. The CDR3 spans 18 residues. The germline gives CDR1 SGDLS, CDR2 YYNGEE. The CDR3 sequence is CASSVGTSGGAGTDTQYF. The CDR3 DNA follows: TGTGCCAGCAGCGTCGGGACTAGCGGGGGGGCCGGGACAGATACGCAGTATTTT. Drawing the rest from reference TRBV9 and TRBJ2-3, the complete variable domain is DSGVTQTPKHLITATGQRVTLRCSPRSGDLSVYWYQQSLDQGLQFLIQYYNGEERAKGNILERFSAQQFPDLHSELNLSSLELGDSALYFCASSVGTSGGAGTDTQYFGPGTRLTVL.

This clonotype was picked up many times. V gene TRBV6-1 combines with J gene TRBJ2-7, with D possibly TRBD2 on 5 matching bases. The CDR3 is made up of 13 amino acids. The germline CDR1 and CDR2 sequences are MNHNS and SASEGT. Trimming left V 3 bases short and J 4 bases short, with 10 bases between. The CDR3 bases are TGTGCCAGCAGTGACCCTTCGGGGTACGAGCAGTACTTC. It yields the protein CASSDPSGYEQYF.

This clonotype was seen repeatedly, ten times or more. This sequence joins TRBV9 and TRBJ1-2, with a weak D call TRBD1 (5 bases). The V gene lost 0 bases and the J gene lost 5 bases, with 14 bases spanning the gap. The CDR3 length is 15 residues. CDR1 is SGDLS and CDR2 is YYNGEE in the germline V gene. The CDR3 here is CASSVDRDRLYGYTF. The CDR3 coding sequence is TGTGCCAGCAGCGTAGATAGGGACCGCCTGTATGGCTACACCTTC.

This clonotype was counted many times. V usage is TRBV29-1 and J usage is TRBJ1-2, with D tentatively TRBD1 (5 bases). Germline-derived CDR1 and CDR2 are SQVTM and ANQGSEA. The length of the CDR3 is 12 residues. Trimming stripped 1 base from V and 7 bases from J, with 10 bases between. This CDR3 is CSVEVWGGGYTF. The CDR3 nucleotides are TGCAGCGTTGAAGTCTGGGGCGGTGGCTACACCTTC.

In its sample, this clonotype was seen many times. CDR3 loop: CASSQPGQIYEQYF. The CDR3 DNA is TGTGCCAGCAGCCAACCGGGACAGATCTACGAGCAGTACTTC. The V call is TRBV7-8, the J call TRBJ2-7, with 7 bases lining up with TRBD1. Trimming took 5 bases from V and 3 from J; bases not matched to a gene: 7. The CDR3 is made up of 14 amino acids. Germline loops: CDR1 SGHVS, CDR2 FQNEAQ.

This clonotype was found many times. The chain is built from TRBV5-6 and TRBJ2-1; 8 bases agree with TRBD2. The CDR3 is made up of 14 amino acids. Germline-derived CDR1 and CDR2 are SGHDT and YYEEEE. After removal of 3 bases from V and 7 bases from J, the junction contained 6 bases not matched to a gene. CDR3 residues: CASSSGGGWNEQFF. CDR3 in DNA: TGTGCCAGCAGCTCGGGCGGGGGGTGGAATGAGCAGTTCTTC.

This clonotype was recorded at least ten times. DNA for the CDR3: TGCGCCAGCAGCCAAGATAGGCAGGGAGCCGGGGAGCTGTTTTTT. As protein: CASSQDRQGAGELFF. The gene calls are TRBV4-3 and TRBJ2-2; either TRBD1 or TRBD2 may supply D (5 bases each). V was clipped by 0 bases and J by 6 bases, with 11 bases between them. This CDR3 spans 15 amino acids. Per the germline V gene, CDR1 is LGHNA and CDR2 is YSLEER.

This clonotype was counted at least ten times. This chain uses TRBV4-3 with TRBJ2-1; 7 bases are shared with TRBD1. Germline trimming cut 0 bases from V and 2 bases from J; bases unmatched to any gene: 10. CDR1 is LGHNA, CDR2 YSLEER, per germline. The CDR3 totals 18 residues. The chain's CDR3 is CASSQDTARQGPYNEQFF. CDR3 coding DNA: TGCGCCAGCAGCCAAGATACCGCCCGACAGGGTCCCTACAATGAGCAGTTCTTC.

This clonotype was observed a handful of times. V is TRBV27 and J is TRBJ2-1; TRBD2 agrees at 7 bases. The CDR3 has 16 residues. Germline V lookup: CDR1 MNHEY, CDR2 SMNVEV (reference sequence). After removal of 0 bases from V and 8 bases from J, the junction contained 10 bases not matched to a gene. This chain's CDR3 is CASSLSTSPRGDEQFF. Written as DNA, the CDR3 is TGTGCCAGCAGTTTATCGACTAGCCCCCGGGGCGATGAGCAGTTCTTC.

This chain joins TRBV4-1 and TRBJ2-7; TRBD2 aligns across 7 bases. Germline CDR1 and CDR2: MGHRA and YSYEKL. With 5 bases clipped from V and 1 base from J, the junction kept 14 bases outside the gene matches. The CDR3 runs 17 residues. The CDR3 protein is CASSYREGRLSSYEQYF. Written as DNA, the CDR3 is TGCGCCAGCAGCTATAGGGAGGGCCGACTTTCTTCCTACGAGCAGTACTTC.

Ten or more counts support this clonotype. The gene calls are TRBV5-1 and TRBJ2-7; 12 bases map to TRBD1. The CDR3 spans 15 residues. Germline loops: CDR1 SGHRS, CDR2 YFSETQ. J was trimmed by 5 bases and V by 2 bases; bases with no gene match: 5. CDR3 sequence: CASSFGTGGINEQYF. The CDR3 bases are TGCGCCAGCAGCTTCGGGACAGGGGGCATCAACGAGCAGTACTTC.

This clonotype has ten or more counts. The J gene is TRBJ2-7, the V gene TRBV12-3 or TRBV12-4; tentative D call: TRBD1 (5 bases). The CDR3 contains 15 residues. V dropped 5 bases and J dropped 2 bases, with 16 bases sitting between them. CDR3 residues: CASSPLGVPAYEQYF. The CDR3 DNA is TGTGCCAGCAGTCCCTTAGGGGTCCCTGCCTACGAGCAGTACTTC.

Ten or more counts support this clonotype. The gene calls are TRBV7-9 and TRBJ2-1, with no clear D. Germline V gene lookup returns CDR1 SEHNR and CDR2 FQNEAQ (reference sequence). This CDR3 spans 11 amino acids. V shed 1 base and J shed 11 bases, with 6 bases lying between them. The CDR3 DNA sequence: TGTGCCAGCAGCTTAGAGTCTCAGCAGTTCTTC. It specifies CASSLESQQFF.

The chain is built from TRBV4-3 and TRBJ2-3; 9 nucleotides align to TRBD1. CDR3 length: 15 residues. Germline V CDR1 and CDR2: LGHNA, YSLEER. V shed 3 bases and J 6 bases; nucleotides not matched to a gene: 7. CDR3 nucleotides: TGCGCCAGCAGCCAGTTGACAGGGGGACACGATACGCAGTATTTT. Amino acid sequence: CASSQLTGGHDTQYF.

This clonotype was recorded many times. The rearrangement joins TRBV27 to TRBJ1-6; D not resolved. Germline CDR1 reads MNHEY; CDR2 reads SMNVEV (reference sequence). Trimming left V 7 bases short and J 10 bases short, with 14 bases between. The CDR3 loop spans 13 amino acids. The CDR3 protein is CASNPGGRSPLHF. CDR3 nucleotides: TGTGCCAGCAATCCGGGAGGGAGGTCACCCCTCCACTTT.

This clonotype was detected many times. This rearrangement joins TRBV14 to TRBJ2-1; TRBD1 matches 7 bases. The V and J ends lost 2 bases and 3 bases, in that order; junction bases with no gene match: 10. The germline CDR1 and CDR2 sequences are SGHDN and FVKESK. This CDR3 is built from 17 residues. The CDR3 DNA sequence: TGTGCCAGCAGCCAATTAGGTGGGGACAGCTTCTACAATGAGCAGTTCTTC. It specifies CASSQLGGDSFYNEQFF.

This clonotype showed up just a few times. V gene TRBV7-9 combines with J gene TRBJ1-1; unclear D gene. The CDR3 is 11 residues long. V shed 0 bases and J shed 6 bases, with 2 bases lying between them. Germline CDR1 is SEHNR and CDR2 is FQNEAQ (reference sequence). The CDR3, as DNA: TGTGCCAGCAGCTTAGCGCCTGAAGCTTTCTTT. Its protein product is CASSLAPEAFF. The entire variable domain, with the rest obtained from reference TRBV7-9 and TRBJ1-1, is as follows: DTGVSQNPRHKITKRGQNVTFRCDPISEHNRLYWYRQTLGQGPEFLTYFQNEAQLEKSRLLSDRFSAERPKGSFSTLEIQRTEQGDSAMYLCASSLAPEAFFGQGTRLTVV.

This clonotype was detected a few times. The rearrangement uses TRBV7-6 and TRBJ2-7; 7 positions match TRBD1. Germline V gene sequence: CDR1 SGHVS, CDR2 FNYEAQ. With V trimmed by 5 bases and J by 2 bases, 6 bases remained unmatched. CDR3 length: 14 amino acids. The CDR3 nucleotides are TGTGCCAGCAGCCCGATGGGACAGACCTACGAGCAGTACTTC. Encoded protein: CASSPMGQTYEQYF.

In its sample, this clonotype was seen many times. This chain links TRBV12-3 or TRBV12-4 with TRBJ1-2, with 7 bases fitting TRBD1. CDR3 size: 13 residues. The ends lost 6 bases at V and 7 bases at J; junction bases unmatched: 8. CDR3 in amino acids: CASRNIQGFGYTF. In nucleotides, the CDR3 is TGTGCCAGCAGGAATATACAGGGGTTTGGCTACACCTTC.

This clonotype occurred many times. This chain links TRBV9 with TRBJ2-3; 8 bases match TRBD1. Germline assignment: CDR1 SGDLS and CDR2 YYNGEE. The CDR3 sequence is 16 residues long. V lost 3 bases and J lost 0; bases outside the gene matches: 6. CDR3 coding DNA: TGTGCCAGCAGCGCTACAGGACAGGGCAGCACAGATACGCAGTATTTT. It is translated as CASSATGQGSTDTQYF.

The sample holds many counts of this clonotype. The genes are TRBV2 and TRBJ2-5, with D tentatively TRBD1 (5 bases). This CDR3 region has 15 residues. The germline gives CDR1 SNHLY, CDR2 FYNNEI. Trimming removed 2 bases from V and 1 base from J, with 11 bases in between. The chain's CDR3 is CASSEWAGIQETQYF. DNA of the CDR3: TGTGCCAGCAGTGAATGGGCAGGGATCCAAGAGACCCAGTACTTC.

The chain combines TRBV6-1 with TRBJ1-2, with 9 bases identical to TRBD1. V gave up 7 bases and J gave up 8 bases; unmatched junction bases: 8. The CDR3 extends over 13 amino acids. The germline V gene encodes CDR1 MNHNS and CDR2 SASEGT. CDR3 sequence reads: CASIGDRVGGYTF. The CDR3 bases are TGTGCCAGCATCGGGGACAGGGTGGGAGGCTACACCTTC.

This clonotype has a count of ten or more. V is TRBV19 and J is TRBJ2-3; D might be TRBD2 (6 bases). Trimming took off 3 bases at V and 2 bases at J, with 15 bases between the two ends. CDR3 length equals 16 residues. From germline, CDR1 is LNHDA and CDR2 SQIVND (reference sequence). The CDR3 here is CASSISARGYTDTQYF. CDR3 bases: TGTGCCAGTAGTATCTCGGCGCGGGGATACACAGATACGCAGTATTTT.

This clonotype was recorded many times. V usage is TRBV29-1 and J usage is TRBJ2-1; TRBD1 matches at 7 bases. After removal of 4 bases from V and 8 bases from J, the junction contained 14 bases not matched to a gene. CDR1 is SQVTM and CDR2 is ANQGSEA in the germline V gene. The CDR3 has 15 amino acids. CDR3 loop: CSVGDSWTVGDEQFF. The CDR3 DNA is TGCAGCGTTGGGGACAGCTGGACCGTAGGGGATGAGCAGTTCTTC.

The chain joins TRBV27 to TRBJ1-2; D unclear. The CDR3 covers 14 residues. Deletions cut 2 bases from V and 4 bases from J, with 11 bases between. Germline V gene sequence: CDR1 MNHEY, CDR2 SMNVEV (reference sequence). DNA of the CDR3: TGTGCCAGCAGTTTAGATGGGGATTTCTATGGCTACACCTTC. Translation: CASSLDGDFYGYTF.

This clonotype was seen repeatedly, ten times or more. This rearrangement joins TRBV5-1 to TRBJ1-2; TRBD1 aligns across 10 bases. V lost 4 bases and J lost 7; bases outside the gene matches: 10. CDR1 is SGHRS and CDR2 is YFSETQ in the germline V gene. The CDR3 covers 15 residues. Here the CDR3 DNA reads TGCGCCAGCAGCCTACACCCGGGACAGGGGAGTGGCTACACCTTC. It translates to CASSLHPGQGSGYTF.

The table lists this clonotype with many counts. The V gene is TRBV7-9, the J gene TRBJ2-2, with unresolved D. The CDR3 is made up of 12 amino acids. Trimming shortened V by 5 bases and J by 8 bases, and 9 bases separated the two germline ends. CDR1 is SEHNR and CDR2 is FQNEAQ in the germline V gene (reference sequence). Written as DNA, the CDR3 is TGTGCCAGCAGCGCCCGTCGGGGGGAGCTGTTTTTT. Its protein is CASSARRGELFF.

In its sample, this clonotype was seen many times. The CDR3: CATSDVTSGSRYEQFF. CDR3 DNA sequence: TGTGCCACCAGTGACGTGACTAGCGGGAGTAGGTATGAGCAGTTCTTC. This rearrangement joins TRBV24-1 to TRBJ2-1; 12 bases are a match to TRBD2. With 4 bases clipped from V and 8 bases from J, the junction kept 8 bases outside the gene matches. This CDR3 contains 16 residues. The germline gives CDR1 KGHDR, CDR2 SFDVKD.